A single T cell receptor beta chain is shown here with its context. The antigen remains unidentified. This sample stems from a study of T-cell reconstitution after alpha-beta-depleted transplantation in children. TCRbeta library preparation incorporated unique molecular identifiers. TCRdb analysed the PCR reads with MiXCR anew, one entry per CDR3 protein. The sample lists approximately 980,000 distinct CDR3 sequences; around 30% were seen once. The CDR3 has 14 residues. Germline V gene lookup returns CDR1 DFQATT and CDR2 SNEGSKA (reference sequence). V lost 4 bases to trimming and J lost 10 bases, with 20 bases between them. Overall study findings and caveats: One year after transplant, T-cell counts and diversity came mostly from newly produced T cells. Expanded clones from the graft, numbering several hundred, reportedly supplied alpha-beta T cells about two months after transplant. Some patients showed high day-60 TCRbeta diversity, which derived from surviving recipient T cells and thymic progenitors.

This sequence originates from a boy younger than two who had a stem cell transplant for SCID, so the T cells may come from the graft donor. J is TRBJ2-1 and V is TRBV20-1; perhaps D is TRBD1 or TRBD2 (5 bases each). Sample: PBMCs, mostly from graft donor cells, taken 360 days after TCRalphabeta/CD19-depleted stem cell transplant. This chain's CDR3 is CSAKPRGVRGEQFF. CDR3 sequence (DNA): TGCAGTGCTAAACCTCGAGGGGTCCGAGGGGAGCAGTTCTTC.